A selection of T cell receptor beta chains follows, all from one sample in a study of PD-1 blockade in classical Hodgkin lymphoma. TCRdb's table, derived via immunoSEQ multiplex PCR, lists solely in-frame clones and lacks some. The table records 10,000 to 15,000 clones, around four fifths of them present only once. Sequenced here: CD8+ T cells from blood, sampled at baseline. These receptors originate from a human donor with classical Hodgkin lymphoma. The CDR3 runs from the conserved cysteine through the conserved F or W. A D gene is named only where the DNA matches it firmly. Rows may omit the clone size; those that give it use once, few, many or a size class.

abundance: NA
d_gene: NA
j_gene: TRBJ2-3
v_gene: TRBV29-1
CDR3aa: CSVETGLDTQYF
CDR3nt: TGCAGCGTAGAAACAGGGTTAGATACGCAGTATTTT

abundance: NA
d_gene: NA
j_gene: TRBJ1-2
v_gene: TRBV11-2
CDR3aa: CASSFEGTNYGYTF
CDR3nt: TGTGCCAGCAGTTTTGAGGGGACCAACTATGGCTACACCTTC

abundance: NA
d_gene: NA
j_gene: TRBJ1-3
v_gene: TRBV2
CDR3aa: CASSHTGNTIYF
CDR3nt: TGTGCCAGCAGTCACACTGGAAACACCATATATTTT

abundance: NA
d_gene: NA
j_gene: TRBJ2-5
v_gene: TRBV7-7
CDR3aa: CASSLAVGWTQYF
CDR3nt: TGTGCCAGCAGCTTAGCGGTAGGATGGACCCAGTACTTC

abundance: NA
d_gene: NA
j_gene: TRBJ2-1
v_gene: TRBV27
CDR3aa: CASSLRGTTNEQFF
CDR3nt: TGTGCCAGCAGTTTAAGGGGGACGACCAATGAGCAGTTCTTC

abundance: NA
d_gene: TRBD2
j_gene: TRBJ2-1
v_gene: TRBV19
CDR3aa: CASSIGLASYNEQFF
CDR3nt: TGTGCCAGTAGTATTGGACTAGCGTCGTACAATGAGCAGTTCTTC

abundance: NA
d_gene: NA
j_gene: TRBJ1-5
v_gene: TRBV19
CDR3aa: CASSMTEGFLQPQHF
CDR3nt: TGTGCCAGTAGTATGACGGAGGGCTTCCTACAGCCCCAGCATTTT

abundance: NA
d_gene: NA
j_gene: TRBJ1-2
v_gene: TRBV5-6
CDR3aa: CASSPDGANYGYTF
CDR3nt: TGTGCCAGCAGCCCGGACGGAGCTAACTATGGCTACACCTTC

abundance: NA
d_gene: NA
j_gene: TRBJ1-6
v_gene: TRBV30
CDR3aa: CAWSVGQHNSPLHF
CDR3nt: TGTGCCTGGAGTGTAGGGCAGCATAATTCACCCCTCCACTTT

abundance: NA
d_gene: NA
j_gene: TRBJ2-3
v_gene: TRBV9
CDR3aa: CASSSGWDTSTDTQYF
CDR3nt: TGTGCCAGCAGCTCAGGATGGGACACGAGCACAGATACGCAGTATTTT

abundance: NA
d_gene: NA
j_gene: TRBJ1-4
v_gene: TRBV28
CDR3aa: CASSIFGGSKEKLFF
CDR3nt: TGTGCCAGCAGTATTTTTGGTGGGTCGAAAGAAAAACTGTTTTTT

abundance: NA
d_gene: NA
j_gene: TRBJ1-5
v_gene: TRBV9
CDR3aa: CASSVRSRRGSNQPQHF
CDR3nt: TGTGCCAGCAGCGTCCGGTCTCGGAGGGGAAGCAATCAGCCCCAGCATTTT

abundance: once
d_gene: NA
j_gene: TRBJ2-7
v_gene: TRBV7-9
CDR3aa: CASSLARGENTYEQYF
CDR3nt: TGTGCCAGCAGCTTAGCGAGGGGAGAGAACACCTACGAGCAGTACTTC

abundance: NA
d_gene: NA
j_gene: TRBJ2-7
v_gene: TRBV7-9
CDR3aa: CAGAAGASYEQYF
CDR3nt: TGTGCGGGCGCCGCGGGGGCTTCCTACGAGCAGTACTTC

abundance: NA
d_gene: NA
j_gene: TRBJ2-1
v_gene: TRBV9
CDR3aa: CASSVGTPLEGEQFF
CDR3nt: TGTGCCAGCAGCGTAGGGACCCCCCTCGAAGGTGAGCAGTTCTTC

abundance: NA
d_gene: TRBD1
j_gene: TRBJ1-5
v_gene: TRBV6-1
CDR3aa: CASSDRGQPQHF
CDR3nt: TGTGCCAGCAGTGACAGGGGGCAGCCCCAGCATTTT

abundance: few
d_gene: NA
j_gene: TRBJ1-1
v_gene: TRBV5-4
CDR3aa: CASSPGRQPEAFF
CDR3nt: TGTGCCAGCAGTCCTGGCCGCCAGCCTGAAGCTTTCTTT

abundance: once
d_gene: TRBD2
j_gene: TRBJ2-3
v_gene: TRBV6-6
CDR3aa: CASRVLAGDTQYF
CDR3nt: TGTGCCAGCAGGGTTCTAGCGGGGGATACGCAGTATTTT

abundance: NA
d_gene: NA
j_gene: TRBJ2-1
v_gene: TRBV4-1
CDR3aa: CASSRDTGINEQFF
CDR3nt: TGCGCCAGCAGCCGAGATACAGGGATCAATGAGCAGTTCTTC

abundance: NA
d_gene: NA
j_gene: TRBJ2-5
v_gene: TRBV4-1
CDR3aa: CASSQEGHKETQYF
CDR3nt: TGCGCCAGCAGCCAAGAGGGGCATAAAGAGACCCAGTACTTC

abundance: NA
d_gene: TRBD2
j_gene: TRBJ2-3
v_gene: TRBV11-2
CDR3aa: CASSSEGVRGTDTQYF
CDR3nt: TGTGCCAGCAGCTCTGAGGGTGTGCGGGGGACAGATACGCAGTATTTT

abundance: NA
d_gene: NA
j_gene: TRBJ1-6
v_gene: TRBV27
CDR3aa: CASSLVGYNSPLHF
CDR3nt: TGTGCCAGCAGTTTGGTAGGGTATAATTCACCCCTCCACTTT

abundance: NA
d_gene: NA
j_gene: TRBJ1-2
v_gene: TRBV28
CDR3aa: CASSLFHGWTNYGYTF
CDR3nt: TGTGCCAGCAGTTTATTTCACGGGTGGACTAACTATGGCTACACCTTC

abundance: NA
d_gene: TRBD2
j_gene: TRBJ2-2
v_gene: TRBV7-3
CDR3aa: CASSSLEAASGGPHTGELFF
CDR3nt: TGTGCCAGCAGCTCCCTAGAAGCGGCTAGCGGGGGGCCTCACACCGGGGAGCTGTTTTTT

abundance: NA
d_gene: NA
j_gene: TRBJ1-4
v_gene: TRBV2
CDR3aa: CASRGPGRGLNEKLFF
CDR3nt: TGTGCCAGCAGAGGGCCAGGCCGGGGCCTCAATGAAAAACTGTTTTTT

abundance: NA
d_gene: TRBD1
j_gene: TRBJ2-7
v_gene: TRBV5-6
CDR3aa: CASSLPTGFHEQYF
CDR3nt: TGTGCCAGCAGCTTGCCGACAGGGTTCCACGAGCAGTACTTC

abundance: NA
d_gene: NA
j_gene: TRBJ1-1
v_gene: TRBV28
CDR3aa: CASSFVRSSGAFF
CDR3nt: TGTGCCAGCAGTTTCGTTCGCTCCTCGGGCGCTTTCTTT

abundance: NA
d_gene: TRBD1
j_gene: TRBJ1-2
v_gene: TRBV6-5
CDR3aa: CASRETGTGASGYTF
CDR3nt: TGTGCCAGCCGCGAAACCGGGACAGGGGCGTCTGGCTACACCTTC

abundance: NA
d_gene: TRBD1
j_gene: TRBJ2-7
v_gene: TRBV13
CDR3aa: CASSLDREDYEQYF
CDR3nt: TGTGCCAGCAGCCTAGACAGGGAAGATTACGAGCAGTACTTC

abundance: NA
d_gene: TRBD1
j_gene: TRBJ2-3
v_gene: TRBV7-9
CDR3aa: CASSLAQGAHRDTQYF
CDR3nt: TGTGCCAGCAGCTTAGCACAGGGGGCGCATAGAGATACGCAGTATTTT

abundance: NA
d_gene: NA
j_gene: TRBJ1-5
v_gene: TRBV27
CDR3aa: CASSLINQPQHF
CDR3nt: TGTGCCAGCAGTTTAATCAATCAGCCCCAGCATTTT

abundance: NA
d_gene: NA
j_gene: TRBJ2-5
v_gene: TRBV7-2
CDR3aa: CASSLALGISGAETQYF
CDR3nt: TGTGCCAGCAGCTTAGCGCTAGGCATTTCAGGGGCGGAGACCCAGTACTTC

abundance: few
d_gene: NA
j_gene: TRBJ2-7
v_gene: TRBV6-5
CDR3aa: CASMQGGVYEQYF
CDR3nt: TGTGCCAGCATGCAGGGAGGTGTTTACGAGCAGTACTTC

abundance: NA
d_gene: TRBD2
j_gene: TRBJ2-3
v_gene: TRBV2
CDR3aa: CASSDQGLVNTQYF
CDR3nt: TGTGCCAGCAGTGACCAGGGACTAGTGAATACGCAGTATTTT

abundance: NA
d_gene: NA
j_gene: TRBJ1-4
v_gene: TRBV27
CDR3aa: CASSLNRDRKLFF
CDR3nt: TGTGCCAGCAGTTTAAACAGGGATCGAAAACTGTTTTTT

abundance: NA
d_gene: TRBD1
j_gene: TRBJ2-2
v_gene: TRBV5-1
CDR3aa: CANGDSNTGELFF
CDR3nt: TGCGCCAACGGGGACAGTAACACCGGGGAGCTGTTTTTT

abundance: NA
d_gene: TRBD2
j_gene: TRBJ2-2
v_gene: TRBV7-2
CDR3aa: CASSAALAGGLTGELFF
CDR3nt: TGTGCCAGCAGCGCCGCCCTAGCGGGGGGGCTCACCGGGGAGCTGTTTTTT

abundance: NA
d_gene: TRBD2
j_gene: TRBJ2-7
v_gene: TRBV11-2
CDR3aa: CASSLIAGVTYEQYF
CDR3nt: TGTGCCAGCAGCTTGATAGCGGGGGTAACCTACGAGCAGTACTTC

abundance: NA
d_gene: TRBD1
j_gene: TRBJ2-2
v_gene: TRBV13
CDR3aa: CASSSEQGFGELFF
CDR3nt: TGTGCCAGCAGCTCGGAACAGGGGTTCGGGGAGCTGTTTTTT

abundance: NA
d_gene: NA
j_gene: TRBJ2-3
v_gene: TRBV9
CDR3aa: CASSLTRRTDTQYF
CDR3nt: TGTGCCAGCAGCCTCACCAGGCGCACAGATACGCAGTATTTT

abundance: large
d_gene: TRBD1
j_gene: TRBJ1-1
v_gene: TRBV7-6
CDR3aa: CASSLAPSGQGEAFF
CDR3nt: TGTGCCAGCAGCTTAGCCCCAAGCGGACAGGGTGAAGCTTTCTTT

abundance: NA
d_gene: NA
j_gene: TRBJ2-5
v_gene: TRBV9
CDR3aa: CASSGPPIQETQYF
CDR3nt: TGTGCCAGCAGCGGACCGCCTATCCAAGAGACCCAGTACTTC

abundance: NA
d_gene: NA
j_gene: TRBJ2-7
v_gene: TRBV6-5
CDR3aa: CASRTGLSPYYEQYF
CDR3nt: TGTGCCAGCAGAACAGGGTTGTCCCCCTACTACGAGCAGTACTTC

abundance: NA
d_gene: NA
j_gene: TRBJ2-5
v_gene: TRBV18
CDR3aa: CASSPPSIQETQYF
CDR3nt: TGTGCCAGCTCACCACCCTCGATACAAGAGACCCAGTACTTC

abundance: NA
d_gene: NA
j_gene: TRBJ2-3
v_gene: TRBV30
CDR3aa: CAATDGTSPFDTQYF
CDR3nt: TGTGCCGCGACAGACGGGACTTCCCCCTTTGATACGCAGTATTTT

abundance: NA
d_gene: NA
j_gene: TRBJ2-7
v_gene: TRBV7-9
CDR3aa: CASSPRLVDEQYF
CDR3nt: TGTGCCAGCAGCCCCAGACTAGTTGACGAGCAGTACTTC

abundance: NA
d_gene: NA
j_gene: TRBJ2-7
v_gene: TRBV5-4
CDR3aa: CASSFRGGSYEQYF
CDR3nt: TGTGCCAGCAGCTTCCGGGGCGGCTCCTACGAGCAGTACTTC

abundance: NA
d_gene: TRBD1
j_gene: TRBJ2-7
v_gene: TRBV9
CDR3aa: CASSDRTGGDYEQYF
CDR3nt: TGTGCCAGCAGCGATAGGACAGGGGGGGACTACGAGCAGTACTTC

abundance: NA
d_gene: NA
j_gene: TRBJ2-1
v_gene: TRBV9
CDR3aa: CASSHLLSGHEQFF
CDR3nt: TGTGCCAGCAGCCACCTCCTTTCGGGCCATGAGCAGTTCTTC

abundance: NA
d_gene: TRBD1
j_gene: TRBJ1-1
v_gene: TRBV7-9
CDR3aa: CASSSDRIQAFF
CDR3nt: TGTGCCAGCAGCTCGGACAGGATCCAAGCTTTCTTT

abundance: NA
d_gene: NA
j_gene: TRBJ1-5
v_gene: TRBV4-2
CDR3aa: CASSLGEGAVQPQHF
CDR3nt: TGTGCCAGCAGCTTAGGCGAAGGCGCAGTACAGCCCCAGCATTTT

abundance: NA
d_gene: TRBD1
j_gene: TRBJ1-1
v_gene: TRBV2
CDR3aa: CASSRQGGTEAFF
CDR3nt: TGTGCCAGCAGCAGACAGGGGGGAACTGAAGCTTTCTTT

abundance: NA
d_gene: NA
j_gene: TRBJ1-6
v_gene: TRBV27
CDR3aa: CASSLMVRTVFSPLHF
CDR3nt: TGTGCCAGCAGTCTCATGGTTCGGACAGTTTTCTCACCCCTCCACTTT

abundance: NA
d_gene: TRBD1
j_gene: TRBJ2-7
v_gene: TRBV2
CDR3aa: CASSETGGTYEQYF
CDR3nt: TGTGCCAGCAGTGAAACAGGGGGAACCTACGAGCAGTACTTC